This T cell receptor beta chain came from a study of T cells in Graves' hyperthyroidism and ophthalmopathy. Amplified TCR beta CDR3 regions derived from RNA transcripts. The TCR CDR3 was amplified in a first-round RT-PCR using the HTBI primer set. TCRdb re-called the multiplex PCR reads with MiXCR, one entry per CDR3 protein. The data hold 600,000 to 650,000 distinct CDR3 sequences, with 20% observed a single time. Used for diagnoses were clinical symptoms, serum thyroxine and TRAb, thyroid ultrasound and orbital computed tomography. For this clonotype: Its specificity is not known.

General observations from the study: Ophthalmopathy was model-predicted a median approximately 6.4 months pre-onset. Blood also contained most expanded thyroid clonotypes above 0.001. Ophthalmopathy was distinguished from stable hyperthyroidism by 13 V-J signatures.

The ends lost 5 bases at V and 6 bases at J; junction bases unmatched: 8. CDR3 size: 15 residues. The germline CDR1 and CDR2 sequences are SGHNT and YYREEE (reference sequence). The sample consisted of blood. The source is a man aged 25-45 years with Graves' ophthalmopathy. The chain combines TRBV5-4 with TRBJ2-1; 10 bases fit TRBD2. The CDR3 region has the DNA TGTGCCAGCAGTGATTTAGCGGGAGGCTTCAATGAGCAGTTCTTC. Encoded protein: CASSDLAGGFNEQFF. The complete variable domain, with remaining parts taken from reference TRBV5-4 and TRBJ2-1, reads ETGVTQSPTHLIKTRGQQVTLRCSSQSGHNTVSWYQQALGQGPQFIFQYYREEENGRGNFPPRFSGLQFPNYSSELNVNALELDDSALYLCASSDLAGGFNEQFFGPGTRLTVL.